The rows below give T cell receptor beta chains drawn from one sample of a study of CD8 T cell repertoires and HIV-1 epitope variants. TCRdb keeps only in-frame clones here, not all; method: immunoSEQ multiplex PCR. The data show about 95,000 clones, roughly four fifths seen once. Sequencing was carried out using uncultured baseline CD8+ T cells from peripheral blood mononuclear cells (PBMCs). The receptors derive from a male donor with HIV. Each CDR3 is given with its conserved first and last residue. Fields, in order: J gene, V gene, D gene, clone size, CDR3 protein, CDR3 DNA. A D gene is named only where the DNA matches it firmly. Rows give clone size only sometimes, using once, few, many, or a class for an expanded clone.

TRBJ2-3,TRBV4-3,-,-,CASSQAPGASTDTQYF,TGCGCCAGCAGCCAAGCTCCGGGGGCTTCCACAGATACGCAGTATTTT
TRBJ1-5,TRBV28,-,-,CASNAVTTEAYSNQPQHF,TGTGCCAGCAACGCTGTAACGACTGAGGCATATAGCAATCAGCCCCAGCATTTT
TRBJ2-7,TRBV7-9,-,-,CASSSDSILQYF,TGTGCCAGCAGCTCAGACAGTATATTGCAGTACTTC
TRBJ2-2,TRBV30,-,-,CAWIEQGAGELFF,TGTGCCTGGATCGAACAGGGAGCCGGGGAGCTGTTTTTT
TRBJ2-5,TRBV5-1,TRBD1,-,CASSLDGQGAGETQYF,TGCGCCAGCAGCTTGGATGGACAGGGGGCGGGAGAGACCCAGTACTTC
TRBJ1-5,TRBV28,TRBD1,once,CASSPGQGPGQPQHF,TGTGCCAGCAGCCCGGGACAGGGGCCTGGTCAGCCCCAGCATTTT
TRBJ2-7,TRBV25-1,-,-,CASSEFTSSYEQYF,TGTGCCAGCAGTGAATTTACTAGCTCCTACGAGCAGTACTTC
TRBJ2-1,TRBV9,TRBD2,-,CASSETSGRASEQFF,TGTGCCAGCAGCGAGACTAGCGGGAGGGCAAGTGAGCAGTTCTTC
TRBJ2-3,TRBV5-1,TRBD2,-,CASSLAGPVSSTDTQYF,TGCGCCAGCAGCCTAGCGGGACCCGTAAGCAGCACAGATACGCAGTATTTT
TRBJ1-3,TRBV4-1,-,-,CASSPGRVGLSGNTIYF,TGCGCCAGCAGCCCCGGACGGGTTGGACTCTCTGGAAACACCATATATTTT
TRBJ2-5,TRBV14,TRBD2,-,CASSQWGLAVQETQYF,TGTGCCAGCAGCCAGTGGGGACTAGCGGTCCAAGAGACCCAGTACTTC
TRBJ1-2,TRBV7-3,-,-,CASSKQALYGYTF,TGTGCCAGCAGCAAACAGGCCCTCTATGGCTACACCTTC
TRBJ1-3,TRBV30,TRBD1,-,CAWSDRGPGNTIYF,TGTGCCTGGAGTGACAGGGGGCCTGGAAACACCATATATTTT
TRBJ1-1,TRBV7-3,-,-,CASSLGANTEAFF,TGTGCCAGCAGCTTAGGCGCGAACACTGAAGCTTTCTTT
TRBJ2-5,TRBV5-1,TRBD1,many,CASSLYGTGQETQYF,TGCGCCAGCAGCTTGTATGGGACAGGACAAGAGACCCAGTACTTC
TRBJ1-6,TRBV10-3,TRBD1,few,CAIGGQGTSPLHF,TGTGCCATCGGGGGACAGGGGACTTCACCCCTCCACTTT
TRBJ2-7,TRBV6-5,TRBD2,few,CASTQRREAYEQYF,TGTGCCAGCACTCAAAGGCGGGAGGCCTACGAGCAGTACTTC
TRBJ1-1,TRBV7-2,TRBD1,-,CASSPGQGVGEAFF,TGTGCCAGCAGCCCCGGACAGGGCGTTGGAGAAGCTTTCTTT
TRBJ2-5,TRBV30,-,-,CAWSVQWQSFRAETQYF,TGTGCCTGGAGTGTACAATGGCAGTCCTTTCGCGCAGAGACCCAGTACTTC
TRBJ2-3,TRBV21-1,-,-,CASSKVRVLPTDTQYF,TGTGCCAGCAGCAAGGTTAGGGTCCTCCCCACAGATACGCAGTATTTT
TRBJ2-7,TRBV5-6,-,once,CASSKLGPTYEQYF,TGTGCCAGCAGCAAATTGGGCCCCACCTACGAGCAGTACTTC
TRBJ2-7,TRBV7-3,-,-,CASSRDGSYEQYF,TGTGCCAGCAGCCGGGACGGGTCCTACGAGCAGTACTTC
TRBJ2-4,TRBV27,-,-,CASSSSERGQNIQYF,TGTGCCAGCAGTTCCTCCGAGAGGGGCCAAAACATTCAGTACTTC
TRBJ2-6,TRBV6-6,-,-,CASTEKLSGANVLTF,TGTGCCAGCACAGAAAAGCTCTCTGGGGCCAACGTCCTGACTTTC
TRBJ2-3,TRBV6-1,-,few,CASSDNTGGTQYF,TGTGCCAGCAGTGATAACACAGGAGGTACGCAGTATTTT
TRBJ2-3,TRBV2,-,-,CASSEERSTDTQYF,TGTGCCAGCAGTGAAGAAAGGAGCACAGATACGCAGTATTTT
TRBJ2-7,TRBV7-6,TRBD2,-,CASSLGAGEMYEQYF,TGTGCCAGCAGCTTGGGAGCGGGAGAGATGTACGAGCAGTACTTC
TRBJ2-7,TRBV7-2,TRBD2,-,CASSPLAGDYEQYF,TGTGCCAGCAGCCCCTTAGCGGGGGACTACGAGCAGTACTTC
TRBJ1-2,TRBV19,-,-,CASSILQGNGYTF,TGTGCCAGTAGTATCCTCCAGGGGAATGGCTACACCTTC
TRBJ1-2,TRBV18,-,-,CASSPLDSPNYGYTF,TGTGCCAGCTCACCACTTGACAGTCCTAACTATGGCTACACCTTC